A single sample gave rise to the 13 T cell receptor beta chains below, sequenced in a study of blood T cell repertoires in COVID-19. Produced via immunoSEQ multiplex PCR; TCRdb's table is partial and in-frame only. The sample carries 150,000 to 200,000 clones, roughly 87% recorded once. Sequencing was done on a sample of peripheral blood. The receptors were sampled from a human donor in a cohort sampled during active COVID-19.

This clone has just one count. The chain combines TRBV9 with TRBJ2-5; D unclear. The ends were cut back, 4 bases at V and 3 bases at J, with 7 bases in the middle. The CDR3 runs 12 residues. Per the germline V gene, CDR1 is SGDLS and CDR2 is YYNGEE. CDR3 loop: CASSPEKETQYF. Here the CDR3 DNA reads TGTGCCAGCAGCCCCGAGAAAGAGACCCAGTACTTC.

CDR3 nucleotides: TGTGCCAGCAAAACCTCTTGGACAGGGAGCGATTCACCCCTCCACTTT. Translation: CASKTSWTGSDSPLHF. This chain joins TRBV2 and TRBJ1-6; 8 bases line up with TRBD1. Germline V gene lookup returns CDR1 SNHLY and CDR2 FYNNEI. Unmatched junction bases numbered 13, after V lost 7 bases and J lost 8 bases. The CDR3 runs 16 residues.

This clone came up a few times. The rearrangement links TRBV19 to TRBJ2-7, with 7 bases lining up with TRBD2. CDR1 and CDR2 (germline): LNHDA, SQIVND (reference sequence). J was trimmed by 0 bases and V by 5 bases; bases with no gene match: 10. The CDR3 runs to 16 residues. The CDR3 DNA is TGTGCCAGTAGTGGGGCTAGCGGCCCAAGCTCCTACGAGCAGTACTTC. Protein: CASSGASGPSSYEQYF.

This rearrangement joins TRBV3-1 (or the pseudogene TRBV3-2) to TRBJ2-3; TRBD2 matches 12 bases. This CDR3 is built from 16 residues. Trimming cost V 1 base and J 1 base; bases outside gene matches: 0. Germline V gene lookup returns CDR1 LGHDT and CDR2 YNNKEL (reference sequence). CDR3 region: CASSQGLAGGTDTQYF. Written as DNA, the CDR3 is TGTGCCAGCAGCCAAGGACTAGCGGGGGGCACAGATACGCAGTATTTT.

The chain recombines TRBV9 with TRBJ2-6, with 7 bases identical to TRBD1. Unmatched junction bases numbered 2, after V lost 2 bases and J lost 3 bases. This CDR3 contains 15 residues. Germline CDR1 reads SGDLS; CDR2 reads YYNGEE. The CDR3 nucleotides are TGTGCCAGCAGCGTTCAGGGGGATGGGGCCAACGTCCTGACTTTC. Protein sequence: CASSVQGDGANVLTF.

The genes are TRBV19 and TRBJ2-7; 7 bases are shared with TRBD2. The CDR3 contains 16 residues. J gave up 0 bases and V 4 bases, and 9 bases lay outside the gene matches. CDR1 is LNHDA and CDR2 is SQIVND in the germline V gene (reference sequence). The CDR3 sequence: CASSRAGLAGSYEQYF. In nucleotides, the CDR3 is TGTGCCAGTAGTAGGGCCGGCTTAGCGGGCTCCTACGAGCAGTACTTC.

The chain employs TRBV12-3 or TRBV12-4 and TRBJ2-7; TRBD2 agrees at 8 bases. V shed 6 bases and J 2 bases; nucleotides not matched to a gene: 3. The CDR3 covers 13 residues. The CDR3 loop reads CASRSSGAYEQYF. The CDR3 nucleotides read TGTGCCAGCAGAAGTAGCGGGGCCTACGAGCAGTACTTC.

The genes are TRBV6-2 or TRBV6-3 and TRBJ1-1, with D maybe TRBD1 (6 bases). The CDR3 consists of 16 residues. V shed 6 bases and J shed 2 bases, with 19 bases lying between them. Germline V gives CDR1 MNHEY, CDR2 SVGEGT. CDR3 in amino acids: CASSQRTDGTNTEAFF. CDR3 bases: TGTGCCAGCAGCCAAAGGACAGACGGGACCAACACTGAAGCTTTCTTT.

This clone has just one count. The J gene is TRBJ1-1, the V gene TRBV4-3; no clear D. CDR1 is LGHNA, CDR2 YSLEER, per germline. The CDR3 is 14 amino acids. V gave up 0 bases and J gave up 4 bases, with 9 bases separating them. The CDR3 coding sequence is TGCGCCAGCAGCCAAGATTGGGGAGGCACTGAAGCTTTCTTT. It specifies CASSQDWGGTEAFF.

The chain recombines TRBV18 with TRBJ1-6, with D unresolved. V was shortened by 3 bases and J by 7 bases, with 10 bases between the two germline ends. The length of the CDR3 is 14 residues. Germline CDR1 is KGHSH and CDR2 is LQKENI. The chain's CDR3 is CASSPPGDNSPLHF. In DNA form, the CDR3 reads TGTGCCAGCTCACCCCCGGGAGACAATTCACCCCTCCACTTT.

This chain joins TRBV7-9 and TRBJ1-5, with D maybe TRBD1 (5 bases). Trimming left V 1 base short and J 7 bases short, with 11 bases between. Germline CDR1 and CDR2: SEHNR and FQNEAQ (reference sequence). The CDR3 is made up of 14 amino acids. As DNA, the CDR3 is TGTGCCAGCAGCTTAGGTTCAGGGAAGCAGCCCCAGCATTTT. This codes for CASSLGSGKQPQHF.

The J gene is TRBJ2-3, the V gene TRBV19; possibly TRBD2 for D (5 bases). V was cut by 5 bases and J by 6 bases, with 15 bases left in between. CDR3 length: 14 amino acids. Germline lookup yields CDR1 LNHDA and CDR2 SQIVND (reference sequence). In nucleotides, the CDR3 is TGTGCCAGTAGTCCCCGTTCTAGCAGCGATACGCAGTATTTT. This encodes CASSPRSSSDTQYF. Full variable domain (outside the CDR3, taken from reference TRBV19 and TRBJ2-3): DGGITQSPKYLFRKEGQNVTLSCEQNLNHDAMYWYRQDPGQGLRLIYYSQIVNDFQKGDIAEGYSVSREKKESFPLTVTSAQKNPTAFYLCASSPRSSSDTQYFGPGTRLTVL.

This clone was seen a handful of times. The chain combines TRBV13 with TRBJ1-1; D is unclear. The length of the CDR3 is 13 residues. V was clipped by 1 base and J by 1 base, with 4 bases between them. The germline V gene has CDR1 PRHDT and CDR2 FYEKMQ (reference sequence). The CDR3 loop reads CASSLARNTEAFF. The CDR3 DNA follows: TGTGCCAGCAGCTTAGCCAGGAACACTGAAGCTTTCTTT.